This TCR beta chain was found in a study of blood T cell repertoires in COVID-19. Study overall: The samples span acute and convalescent COVID-19 from the United States, Italy and Spain. PBMCs, B-cell-depleted T cells, or T cells provided the cDNA or gDNA that made up the material.

Original data processing: Reference gene primer amplification yielded estimated nucleated cell counts. The table came from immunoSEQ multiplex PCR; TCRdb's copy has only in-frame clones and leaves some out. From that table come the V and J calls and clone size; the DNA was used to work out D and trimming. The sample has fewer than 150,000 clones; 70% to 80% are singletons. Germline assignment: CDR1 SNHLY and CDR2 FYNNEI. CDR3 length: 13 amino acids. The J segment lost 7 bases and the V segment lost 4 bases, leaving 6 bases of the junction unmatched. This clonotype was obtained from a man between 60 and 70 years old who had recovered from COVID-19. The J gene is TRBJ2-5, the V gene TRBV2, with 7 bases that match TRBD2. The sample comprised peripheral blood. The CDR3 sequence: CASSGYGEGTQYF. CDR3 bases: TGTGCCAGCAGTGGGTACGGGGAGGGGACCCAGTACTTC. The full variable domain, with the rest looked up from reference TRBV2 and TRBJ2-5, is EPEVTQTPSHQVTQMGQEVILRCVPISNHLYFYWYRQILGQKVEFLVSFYNNEISEKSEIFDDQFSVERPDGSNFTLKIRSTKLEDSAMYFCASSGYGEGTQYFGPGTRLLVL.